Below, 16 T cell receptor beta chains from the same sample are listed, as sequenced in a study of blood T cell repertoires in COVID-19. The assay was immunoSEQ multiplex PCR, and TCRdb's table has in-frame clones only and misses some. The profile shows just under 80,000 clones, 84% of them singletons. Sequencing was carried out using peripheral blood. Receptor source: a human donor in a cohort sampled during active COVID-19.

The V gene is TRBV7-8, the J gene TRBJ2-4; TRBD2 matches 8 bases. The V gene end was trimmed by 5 bases and the J gene end by 4 bases; junction bases not matched to a gene: 10. The CDR3 length is 16 residues. In germline, CDR1 is SGHVS, CDR2 FQNEAQ. CDR3 loop: CASSPLGGGNKNIQYF. CDR3 bases: TGTGCCAGCAGCCCACTCGGGGGGGGGAATAAAAACATTCAGTACTTC.

V is TRBV3-1 (or the pseudogene TRBV3-2) and J is TRBJ1-1, with 7 bases matching TRBD1. With V trimmed by 0 bases and J by 2 bases, 6 bases remained unmatched. The CDR3 length is 16 residues. Germline CDR1 reads LGHDT; CDR2 reads YNNKEL (reference sequence). The CDR3 reads CASSQEGTAGNTEAFF. The CDR3 DNA follows: TGTGCCAGCAGCCAAGAGGGGACAGCCGGAAACACTGAAGCTTTCTTT.

V and J are TRBV3-1 (or the pseudogene TRBV3-2) and TRBJ1-5, with unresolved D. V lost 1 base and J 1 base, leaving 8 bases between the germline ends. The CDR3 contains 15 residues. Germline loops: CDR1 LGHDT, CDR2 YNNKEL (reference sequence). CDR3: CASSQVVGSNQPQHF. The CDR3 coding sequence is TGTGCCAGCAGCCAAGTGGTCGGGAGCAATCAGCCCCAGCATTTT.

This clone occurred a few times. The J gene is TRBJ1-6, the V gene TRBV7-9; D is unclear. The CDR3 totals 13 residues. The V gene lost 0 bases and the J gene lost 10 bases, with 7 bases spanning the gap. Germline V lookup: CDR1 SEHNR, CDR2 FQNEAQ (reference sequence). The CDR3 coding sequence is TGTGCCAGCAGCTTAGCGAGGGAGTCACCCCTCCACTTT. The encoded protein is CASSLARESPLHF.

Turning to this clone: This sample also contains other DNA sequences that code for the same CDR3. The rearrangement links TRBV5-1 to TRBJ2-3; 13 positions match TRBD2. The trim removed 2 bases at V and 6 bases at J, leaving 3 bases unmatched. CDR1 and CDR2 (germline): SGHRS, YFSETQ. This CDR3 comprises 15 residues. CDR3 bases: TGCGCCAGCAGCTTAGGACTAGCGGGGGAGGATACGCAGTATTTT. Its protein is CASSLGLAGEDTQYF.

This chain links TRBV5-6 with TRBJ1-1, with TRBD1 matching over 7 bases. Looked up from germline, CDR1 is SGHDT and CDR2 is YYEEEE. V trimming: 0 bases; J trimming: 4 bases; junction bases outside the gene matches: 15. The CDR3 totals 18 residues. In DNA form, the CDR3 reads TGTGCCAGCAGCTTGGGAGGTAGGGGGCGTTTATCCGGCACTGAAGCTTTCTTT. Its translation: CASSLGGRGRLSGTEAFF. Full variable domain (missing parts from reference TRBV5-6 and TRBJ1-1): DAGVTQSPTHLIKTRGQQVTLRCSPKSGHDTVSWYQQALGQGPQFIFQYYEEEERQRGNFPDRFSGHQFPNYSSELNVNALLLGDSALYLCASSLGGRGRLSGTEAFFGQGTRLTVV.

The gene calls are TRBV9 and TRBJ1-3; the D is unclear. The CDR3 spans 13 residues. The V end was cut by 6 bases, the J end by 0 bases, with 7 bases between. In germline, CDR1 is SGDLS, CDR2 YYNGEE. The CDR3 sequence is CASNQDSGNTIYF. The CDR3, as DNA: TGTGCCAGCAATCAGGACTCTGGAAACACCATATATTTT.

The chain links TRBV20-1 to TRBJ2-5; 8 nucleotides match TRBD2. The CDR3 is 15 residues long. Germline CDR1 and CDR2: DFQATT and SNEGSKA (reference sequence). The V gene end was trimmed by 3 bases and the J gene end by 0 bases; junction bases not matched to a gene: 6. CDR3 residues: CSASIAGMYQETQYF. The CDR3 region has the DNA TGCAGTGCTAGTATAGCGGGGATGTACCAAGAGACCCAGTACTTC.

The genes are TRBV9 and TRBJ2-2, with 7 bases matching TRBD2. The CDR3 spans 14 residues. The germline gives CDR1 SGDLS, CDR2 YYNGEE. With V trimmed by 5 bases and J by 0 bases, 1 base remained unmatched. CDR3 loop: CASRGGANTGELFF. CDR3 coding DNA: TGTGCCAGCAGGGGAGGGGCGAACACCGGGGAGCTGTTTTTT.

The gene calls are TRBV28 and TRBJ2-3; 7 positions match TRBD2. J gave up 4 bases and V 3 bases, and 10 bases lay outside the gene matches. This CDR3 is 16 amino acids long. Germline CDR1 is MDHEN and CDR2 is SYDVKM. CDR3 DNA: TGTGCCAGCAGTTTCAAGGGAGGCGGGAGATCAGATACGCAGTATTTT. Its translation: CASSFKGGGRSDTQYF.

The rearrangement joins TRBV28 to TRBJ1-6; 9 bases are a match to TRBD1. Germline V gene data show CDR1 as MDHEN and CDR2 as SYDVKM. The CDR3 is 17 amino acids. As DNA, the CDR3 is TGTCTCAGCACGGATAGCCGGGACAGGGAGTCCGAGTCACCCCTCCACTTT. Amino acids: CLSTDSRDRESESPLHF. Full variable domain (missing parts from reference TRBV28 and TRBJ1-6): DVKVTQSSRYLVKRTGEKVFLECVQDMDHENMFWYRQDPGLGLRLIYFSYDVKMKEKGDIPEGYSVSREKKERFSLILESASTNQTSMYLCLSTDSRDRESESPLHFGNGTRLTVT.

The V call is TRBV11-2, the J call TRBJ2-1; possibly TRBD2 for D (6 bases). The V gene lost 5 bases and the J gene lost 7 bases, with 18 bases spanning the gap. Per the germline V gene, CDR1 is SGHAT and CDR2 is FQNNGV. This CDR3 is built from 15 residues. CDR3 nucleotide sequence: TGTGCCAGCAGCCTAGGGGCGGGGTCCCTTAATGAGCAGTTCTTC. Translated, it gives CASSLGAGSLNEQFF.

This clone was seen a handful of times. This chain connects TRBV30 to TRBJ1-3; TRBD1 might be the D (5 bases). CDR1 and CDR2 (germline): GTSNPN, SVGIG (reference sequence). V gave up 5 bases and J gave up 0 bases, with 11 bases separating them. This CDR3 comprises 14 residues. CDR3 sequence reads: CAWGGHLSGNTIYF. The CDR3 DNA follows: TGTGCCTGGGGAGGACATCTCTCTGGAAACACCATATATTTT.

The chain carries TRBV6-5 and TRBJ2-3; 7 bases are shared with TRBD2. Germline CDR1 MNHEY, CDR2 SVGAGI. The CDR3 spans 15 residues. The ends lost 3 bases at V and 1 base at J; junction bases unmatched: 4. This CDR3 is CASSYVGGGTDTQYF. The CDR3 region has the DNA TGTGCCAGCAGTTATGTTGGGGGGGGCACAGATACGCAGTATTTT.

This chain connects TRBV5-4 to TRBJ1-1; TRBD1 agrees at 7 bases. V shed 3 bases, J shed 8 bases, and the junction held 10 bases outside the gene matches. CDR1 and CDR2 from the germline V gene are SGHNT and YYREEE (reference sequence). The CDR3 spans 14 residues. The CDR3 reads CASSSRQGLGEAFF. The CDR3 DNA follows: TGTGCCAGCAGCTCTCGACAGGGATTAGGCGAAGCTTTCTTT.

This rearrangement joins TRBV7-8 to TRBJ1-4; D is perhaps TRBD1 (5 bases). The length of the CDR3 is 16 residues. Germline CDR1 SGHVS, CDR2 FQNEAQ. V gave up 2 bases and J gave up 7 bases, with 17 bases separating them. The CDR3 protein is CASSLTRAGRSEKLFF. The CDR3 DNA is TGTGCCAGCAGCTTAACCAGGGCCGGACGGTCTGAAAAACTGTTTTTT.